This T cell receptor (beta chain) was sequenced for a study of blood T cell repertoires in COVID-19. J was trimmed by 4 bases and V by 6 bases; bases with no gene match: 11. Germline CDR1 and CDR2: SGHVS and FQNEAQ. This CDR3 has 15 residues. Sequenced by immunoSEQ multiplex PCR; TCRdb stores in-frame clones only, minus some. Of more than 75,000 clones listed, 86% are singletons. This clone was seen once. The chain carries TRBV7-8 and TRBJ1-1, with 7 bases identical to TRBD1. This receptor was identified in a man older than 75 with active or convalescent COVID-19. Input material: peripheral blood. In DNA, the CDR3 is TGTGCCAGCAGGCCCACCCGACAGGGTGTCACTGAAGCTTTCTTT. Translation: CASRPTRQGVTEAFF.